This entry concerns a single T cell receptor beta chain. Its antigen is unknown. This sample was included in a study of ipilimumab plus nivolumab after autologous stem cell transplantation. About the study: A median of about 8 nivolumab and 5 ipilimumab doses were given. DLBCL patients had primary refractory or relapsed disease.

Clones were read by immunoSEQ multiplex PCR, and TCRdb kept only the in-frame ones, dropping some. Seen here are 15,000 to 20,000 clones, over 60% observed once, and the top ten hold less than 25%. Patients received nivolumab 3 mg/kg at weeks 1, 4, 7, 10, then fortnightly to week 26. Overall study results and limits: The authors say TCR, Treg and microbiome findings warrant further study.

This receptor was identified in a male donor with diffuse large B-cell lymphoma. Sample: PBMCs, taken in a trial of ipilimumab plus nivolumab as post-transplant consolidation.

The CDR3 loop is CASRGVQGQPQHF. The DNA for the CDR3 is TGTGCCAGCAGAGGGGTACAGGGCCAGCCCCAGCATTTT. The chain combines TRBV2 with TRBJ1-5, with D possibly being TRBD1 (6 bases). Per germline, CDR1 SNHLY and CDR2 FYNNEI. Trimming stripped 6 bases from V and 7 bases from J, with 13 bases between. CDR3 length: 13 amino acids.